What follows are 4 T cell receptor beta chains derived from one specimen sequenced in a study of cytomegalovirus exposure and HLA in healthy donors. Both 60 Vbeta primers and 13 Jbeta primers went into the PCR. Data came from immunoSEQ multiplex PCR; TCRdb stores just in-frame clones and leaves some out. Its table records roughly 40,000 clones. The sequenced sample consisted of PBMCs. Receptor source: a male donor in good health and CMV-seronegative.

The chain uses TRBV30 and TRBJ1-3; 7 bases fit TRBD1. V lost 3 bases and J lost 0; bases outside the gene matches: 2. The CDR3 length is 14 residues. Per the germline V gene, CDR1 is GTSNPN and CDR2 is SVGIG (reference sequence). The CDR3 DNA sequence: TGTGCCTGGAGGTGGACAGGCTCTGGAAACACCATATATTTT. It is translated as CAWRWTGSGNTIYF.

The chain carries TRBV27 and TRBJ1-1, with TRBD1 as a possible D gene (6 bases). Trimming pared 8 bases from V and 0 bases from J, leaving 10 bases between. The CDR3 is 13 residues long. Germline assignment: CDR1 MNHEY and CDR2 SMNVEV (reference sequence). As DNA, the CDR3 is TGTGCCAGCCGAGGGGGACTGAACACTGAAGCTTTCTTT. This sequence encodes CASRGGLNTEAFF.

The chain combines TRBV27 with TRBJ2-3, with 8 nucleotides matching TRBD2. CDR1 and CDR2 from the germline V gene are MNHEY and SMNVEV (reference sequence). V was clipped by 6 bases and J by 4 bases; unmatched bases: 6. The CDR3 spans 14 residues. CDR3 sequence (DNA): TGTGCCAGCAGGTCCGGACTAGCCGCAGATACGCAGTATTTT. Translated: CASRSGLAADTQYF.

The V gene is TRBV28, the J gene TRBJ1-1; a weak D match, TRBD1 (5 bases). The CDR3 is made up of 13 amino acids. Trimming removed 2 bases at V and 4 bases at J, with 8 bases between. In germline, CDR1 is MDHEN, CDR2 SYDVKM. DNA for the CDR3: TGTGCCAGCAGTTTAAGGGGAGGCACTGAAGCTTTCTTT. Its translation is CASSLRGGTEAFF.